Shown below are 18 T cell receptor beta chains from a single sample sequenced in a study of blood T cell repertoires in COVID-19. Assay: immunoSEQ multiplex PCR; the TCRdb copy retains only in-frame clones and omits some. The table records about 100,000 clones, 87% of them present only once. The specimen was peripheral blood. These receptors came from a man aged 25 to 40 in a cohort sampled during active COVID-19.

V gene TRBV7-2 combines with J gene TRBJ1-5; D remains unclear. This CDR3 has 13 residues. Trimming removed 1 base at V and 7 bases at J, with 8 bases between. From germline, CDR1 is SGHTA and CDR2 FQGNSA. The CDR3 region has the DNA TGTGCCAGCAGCTTAGGGGAGGGCCAGCCCCAGCATTTT. It translates to CASSLGEGQPQHF.

The chain couples TRBV10-1 to TRBJ2-1; the D gene is possibly TRBD2 (7 bases). V dropped 3 bases and J dropped 12 bases, with 12 bases sitting between them. The CDR3 loop spans 12 amino acids. The germline gives CDR1 WNHNN, CDR2 SYGVQD (reference sequence). In nucleotides, the CDR3 is TGCGCCAGCAGTGATCGGGGAGGGGGGCAGTTCTTC. Amino acid sequence: CASSDRGGGQFF.

The chain's CDR3 is CASSSSQGITEAFF. In nucleotides, the CDR3 is TGCGCCAGCAGCTCCTCACAGGGTATCACTGAAGCTTTCTTT. The chain carries TRBV5-1 and TRBJ1-1, with D maybe TRBD1 (6 bases). Germline loops: CDR1 SGHRS, CDR2 YFSETQ. V was cut by 3 bases and J by 4 bases, with 13 bases left in between. The length of the CDR3 is 14 residues.

This rearrangement joins TRBV18 to TRBJ1-6; D is possibly TRBD1 (6 bases). This CDR3 spans 15 amino acids. V was shortened by 3 bases and J by 6 bases, with 12 bases between the two germline ends. Germline lookup yields CDR1 KGHSH and CDR2 LQKENI. CDR3 loop: CASSPAGVFNSPLHF. DNA for the CDR3: TGTGCCAGCTCACCGGCAGGGGTCTTTAATTCACCCCTCCACTTT.

V usage is TRBV5-1 and J usage is TRBJ2-5; D is uncertain. Germline CDR1 and CDR2: SGHRS and YFSETQ. The ends were cut back, 3 bases at V and 4 bases at J, with 16 bases in the middle. There are 15 residues in the CDR3. CDR3 DNA sequence: TGCGCCAGCAGCTCTGGAGAGGCGTACTTAGAGACCCAGTACTTC. Translation: CASSSGEAYLETQYF.

On this clone itself: The same CDR3 also results from other DNA sequences found in this sample. The V and J genes are TRBV7-9 and TRBJ1-6; D might be TRBD1 (6 bases). Trimming left V 1 base short and J 7 bases short, with 8 bases between. Germline V lookup: CDR1 SEHNR, CDR2 FQNEAQ (reference sequence). The CDR3 totals 14 residues. This CDR3 is CASSLGQENSPLHF. The CDR3 bases are TGTGCCAGCAGCTTAGGACAGGAGAATTCACCCCTCCACTTT.

The gene calls are TRBV30 and TRBJ2-1; TRBD2 matches at 12 bases. Germline V gives CDR1 GTSNPN, CDR2 SVGIG (reference sequence). The CDR3 loop spans 15 amino acids. J lost 10 bases, V lost 3 bases, and 10 bases had no gene match. The CDR3 bases are TGTGCCTGGAGGGAACTAGCGGGGGGTCTAGGGGAGCAGTTCTTC. Residues: CAWRELAGGLGEQFF.

The chain has TRBV18 and TRBJ2-5; 9 nucleotides agree with TRBD2. Trimming removed 0 bases from V and 4 bases from J; junction bases left unmatched: 3. Germline V CDR1 and CDR2: KGHSH, LQKENI. CDR3 length: 15 amino acids. The chain's CDR3 is CASSPPASGVETQYF. The DNA for the CDR3 is TGTGCCAGCTCACCACCGGCTAGCGGGGTAGAGACCCAGTACTTC.

The V and J genes are TRBV12-3 or TRBV12-4 and TRBJ1-1; D gene uncertain. Trimming removed 5 bases from V and 6 bases from J, with 13 bases in between. The CDR3 sequence is 13 residues long. This chain's CDR3 is CASSNARGAEAFF. The CDR3 DNA is TGTGCCAGCAGTAACGCCCGGGGTGCTGAAGCTTTCTTT.

This chain connects TRBV21-1 to TRBJ1-5; the D call in the table, TRBD1, was not verified against the DNA. TRBV21-1 counts as a pseudogene. This CDR3 is built from 15 residues. CDR3 loop: CASSKADREDQPQHF. CDR3 nucleotide sequence: TGTGCCAGCAGCAAAGCAGACAGGGAGGATCAGCCCCAGCATTTT.

This chain uses TRBV6-4 with TRBJ2-3, with TRBD2 identical over 10 bases. The germline gives CDR1 MRHNA, CDR2 SNTAGT. The junction had 6 bases not matched to a gene; V was cut back by 4 bases and J by 2 bases. This CDR3 is 16 amino acids long. The CDR3 loop is CASSALAGAVTDTQYF. The CDR3 DNA sequence: TGTGCCAGCAGTGCCCTAGCGGGGGCCGTCACAGATACGCAGTATTTT.

V usage is TRBV19 and J usage is TRBJ2-2; tentative D call: TRBD2 (6 bases). Germline lookup yields CDR1 LNHDA and CDR2 SQIVND (reference sequence). V lost 5 bases, J lost 5 bases, and 24 bases lay in between. The CDR3 covers 18 residues. The CDR3 region is CASSPSHYPLGGTGELFF. The CDR3 coding sequence is TGTGCCAGTAGTCCATCTCATTACCCGCTTGGAGGGACCGGGGAGCTGTTTTTT.

The chain couples TRBV7-6 to TRBJ2-7; tentatively, D is TRBD2 (6 bases). The V end was cut by 0 bases, the J end by 4 bases, with 13 bases between. CDR3 length equals 15 residues. Germline V gene sequence: CDR1 SGHVS, CDR2 FNYEAQ. The CDR3 DNA reads TGTGCCAGCAGCTTAGCGGCGGGGAATGCGTACGAGCAGTACTTC. This sequence encodes CASSLAAGNAYEQYF.

The rearrangement uses TRBV19 and TRBJ2-2; 9 nucleotides agree with TRBD2. The CDR3 runs to 16 residues. Per the germline V gene, CDR1 is LNHDA and CDR2 is SQIVND (reference sequence). The ends lost 9 bases at V and 0 bases at J; junction bases unmatched: 8. The CDR3 loop is CASKIQRGANTGELFF. The CDR3 coding sequence is TGTGCCAGCAAAATACAGCGGGGGGCGAACACCGGGGAGCTGTTTTTT.

The V and J genes are TRBV5-4 and TRBJ2-5; D perhaps matches TRBD2 (5 bases). Trimming took 4 bases from V and 2 from J, leaving 9 bases between them. CDR3 length: 13 residues. Germline assignment: CDR1 SGHNT and CDR2 YYREEE (reference sequence). CDR3 nucleotides: TGTGCCAGCAGCCAGGACTGGCAAGAGACCCAGTACTTC. Translation: CASSQDWQETQYF.

The sample holds a few counts of this clone. The J gene is TRBJ2-2, the V gene TRBV6-5; 8 nucleotides agree with TRBD1. This CDR3 contains 13 residues. The trim removed 6 bases at V and 7 bases at J, leaving 4 bases unmatched. Per the germline V gene, CDR1 is MNHEY and CDR2 is SVGAGI. CDR3 sequence reads: CASRPTGVGELFF. CDR3 nucleotides: TGTGCCAGCAGGCCGACAGGGGTCGGGGAGCTGTTTTTT.

The chain joins TRBV7-2 to TRBJ2-5, with 10 bases lining up with TRBD1. Trimming removed 4 bases from V and 1 base from J; junction bases left unmatched: 6. The CDR3 is made up of 16 amino acids. CDR1 SGHTA and CDR2 FQGNSA come from the germline V gene. The CDR3 sequence is CASSYPDRGAQETQYF. In nucleotides, the CDR3 is TGTGCCAGCAGCTACCCGGACAGGGGGGCCCAAGAGACCCAGTACTTC.

This chain connects TRBV5-4 to TRBJ1-6; D remains ambiguous. The CDR3 sequence is 15 residues long. The V end was cut by 0 bases, the J end by 4 bases, with 8 bases between. In germline, CDR1 is SGHNT, CDR2 YYREEE (reference sequence). CDR3 amino acids: CASSLAAGYNSPLHF. CDR3 coding DNA: TGTGCCAGCAGCTTGGCTGCGGGGTATAATTCACCCCTCCACTTT.